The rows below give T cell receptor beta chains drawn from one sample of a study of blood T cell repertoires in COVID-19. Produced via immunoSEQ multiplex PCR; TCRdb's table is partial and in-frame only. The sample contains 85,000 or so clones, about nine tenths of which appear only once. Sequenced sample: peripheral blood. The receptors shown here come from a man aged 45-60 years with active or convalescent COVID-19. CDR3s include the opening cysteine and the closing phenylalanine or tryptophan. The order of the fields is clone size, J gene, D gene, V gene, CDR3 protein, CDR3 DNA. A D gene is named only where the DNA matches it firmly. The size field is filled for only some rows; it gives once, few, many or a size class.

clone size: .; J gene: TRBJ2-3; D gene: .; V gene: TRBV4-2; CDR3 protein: CASSQSPTGDTQYF; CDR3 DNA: TGTGCCAGCAGCCAGAGCCCGACAGGAGATACGCAGTATTTT
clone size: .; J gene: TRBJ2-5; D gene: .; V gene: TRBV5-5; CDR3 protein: CASSLAVGLETQYF; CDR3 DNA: TGTGCCAGCAGCTTGGCCGTGGGCCTGGAGACCCAGTACTTC
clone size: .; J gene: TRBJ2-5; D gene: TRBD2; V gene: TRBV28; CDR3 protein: CASSFLGTSGETQYF; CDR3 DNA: TGTGCCAGCAGTTTCCTTGGGACTAGCGGAGAGACCCAGTACTTC
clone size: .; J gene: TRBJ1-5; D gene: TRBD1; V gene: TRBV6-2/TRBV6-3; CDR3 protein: CASSTWTGGSQPQHF; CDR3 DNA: TGTGCCAGCAGTACCTGGACAGGGGGCAGTCAGCCCCAGCATTTT
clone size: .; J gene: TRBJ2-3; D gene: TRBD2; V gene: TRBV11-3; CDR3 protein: CASSLGGSRSTDTQYF; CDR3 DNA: TGTGCCAGCAGCTTGGGCGGGAGTCGCAGCACAGATACGCAGTATTTT
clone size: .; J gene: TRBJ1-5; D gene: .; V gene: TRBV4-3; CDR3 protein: CASSQAAGSGNQPQHF; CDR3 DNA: TGCGCCAGCAGCCAAGCGGCGGGCAGTGGCAATCAGCCCCAGCATTTT
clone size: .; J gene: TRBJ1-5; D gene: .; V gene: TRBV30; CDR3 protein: CAWTADRGQPQHF; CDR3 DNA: TGTGCCTGGACTGCCGACCGCGGGCAGCCCCAGCATTTT
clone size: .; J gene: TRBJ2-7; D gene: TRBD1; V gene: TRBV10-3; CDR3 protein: CAISIRDRVDEQYF; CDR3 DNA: TGTGCCATCAGTATCCGGGACAGGGTCGACGAGCAGTACTTC
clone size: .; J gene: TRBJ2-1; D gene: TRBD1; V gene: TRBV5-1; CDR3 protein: CASSQGQGAASSYNEQFF; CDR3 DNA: TGCGCCAGCAGCCAGGGACAGGGGGCCGCATCCTCCTACAATGAGCAGTTCTTC
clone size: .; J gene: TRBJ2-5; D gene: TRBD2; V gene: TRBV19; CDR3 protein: CASSIGRGLAGEETQYF; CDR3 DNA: TGTGCCAGTAGTATAGGTCGGGGACTAGCGGGGGAAGAGACCCAGTACTTC
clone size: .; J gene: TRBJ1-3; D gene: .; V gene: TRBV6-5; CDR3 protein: CASSPQGFSGNTIYF; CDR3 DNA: TGTGCCAGCAGTCCTCAGGGGTTCTCTGGAAACACCATATATTTT
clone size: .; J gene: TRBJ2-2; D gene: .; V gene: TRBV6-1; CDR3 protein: CASGTGNTGELFF; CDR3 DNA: TGTGCCAGCGGGACTGGCAACACCGGGGAGCTGTTTTTT
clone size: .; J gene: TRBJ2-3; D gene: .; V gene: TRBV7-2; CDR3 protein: CASTERFTDTQYF; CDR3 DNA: TGTGCCAGCACAGAGCGGTTCACAGATACGCAGTATTTT
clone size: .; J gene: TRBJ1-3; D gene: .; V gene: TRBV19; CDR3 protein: CASSISGNRGTIYF; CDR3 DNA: TGTGCCAGTAGTATATCCGGGAACCGCGGCACCATATATTTT
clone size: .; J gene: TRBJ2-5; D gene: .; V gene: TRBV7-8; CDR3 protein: CASSLSLVQETQYF; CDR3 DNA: TGTGCCAGCAGCTTAAGCCTAGTTCAAGAGACCCAGTACTTC
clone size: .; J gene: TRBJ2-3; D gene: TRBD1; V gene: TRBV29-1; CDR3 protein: CSAQGATDTQYF; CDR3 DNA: TGCAGCGCCCAGGGGGCCACAGATACGCAGTATTTT
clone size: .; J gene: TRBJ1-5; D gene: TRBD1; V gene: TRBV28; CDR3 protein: CASRTGSQPQHF; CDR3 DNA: TGTGCCAGCAGGACAGGGTCCCAGCCCCAGCATTTT
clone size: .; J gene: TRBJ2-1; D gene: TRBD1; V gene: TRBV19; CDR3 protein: CASSIDHGTGPRDNEQFF; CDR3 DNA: TGTGCCAGTAGTATAGATCATGGGACAGGCCCTAGGGACAATGAGCAGTTCTTC
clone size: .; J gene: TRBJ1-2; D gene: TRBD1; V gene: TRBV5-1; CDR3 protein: CASRSGTGGPHPLYGYTF; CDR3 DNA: TGCGCCAGCAGATCCGGGACAGGGGGCCCCCACCCCCTCTATGGCTACACCTTC
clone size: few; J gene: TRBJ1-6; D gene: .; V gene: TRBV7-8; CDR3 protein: CASSLGGPNSPLHF; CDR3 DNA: TGTGCCAGCAGCTTAGGGGGGCCTAATTCACCCCTCCACTTT
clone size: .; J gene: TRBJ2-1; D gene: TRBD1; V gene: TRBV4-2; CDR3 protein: CASSRGSGGAGEQFF; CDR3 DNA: TGTGCCAGCAGCAGGGGGTCAGGGGGCGCGGGTGAGCAGTTCTTC
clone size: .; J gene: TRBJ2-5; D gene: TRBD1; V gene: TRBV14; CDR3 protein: CASSQGQGSQETQYF; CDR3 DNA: TGTGCCAGCAGCCAAGGACAGGGGTCTCAAGAGACCCAGTACTTC
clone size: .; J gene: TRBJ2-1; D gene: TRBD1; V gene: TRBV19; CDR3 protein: CASIPQGALRSEQFF; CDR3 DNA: TGTGCCAGTATTCCACAGGGGGCCCTTAGGAGTGAGCAGTTCTTC
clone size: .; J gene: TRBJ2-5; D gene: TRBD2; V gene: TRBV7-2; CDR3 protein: CASSFTGGETQYF; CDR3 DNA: TGTGCCAGCAGCTTTACGGGAGGGGAGACCCAGTACTTC
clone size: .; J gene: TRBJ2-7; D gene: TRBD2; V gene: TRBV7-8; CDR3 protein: CASSLGTRVYEQYF; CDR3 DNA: TGTGCCAGCAGCTTAGGGACTAGGGTCTACGAGCAGTACTTC
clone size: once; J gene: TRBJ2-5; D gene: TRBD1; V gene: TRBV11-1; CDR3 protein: CASSFTTGYDETQYF; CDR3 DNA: TGTGCCAGCAGCTTTACGACAGGGTATGACGAGACCCAGTACTTC
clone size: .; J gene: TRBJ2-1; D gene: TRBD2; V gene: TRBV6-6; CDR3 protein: CASSLTSGGGSYNEQFF; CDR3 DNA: TGTGCCAGCAGTCTGACTAGCGGGGGAGGGTCCTACAATGAGCAGTTCTTC
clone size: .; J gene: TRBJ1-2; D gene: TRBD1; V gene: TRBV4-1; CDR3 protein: CASSQEGQGAVGYTF; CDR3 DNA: TGCGCCAGCAGCCAAGAGGGACAGGGGGCAGTGGGCTACACCTTC
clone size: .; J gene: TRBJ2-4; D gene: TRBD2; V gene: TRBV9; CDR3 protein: CASSETSGRKLAKNIQYF; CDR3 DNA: TGTGCCAGCAGCGAGACTAGCGGGAGGAAGCTAGCCAAAAACATTCAGTACTTC
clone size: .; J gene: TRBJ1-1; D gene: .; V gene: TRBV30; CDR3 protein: CAWSQVGGTGEAFF; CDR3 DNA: TGTGCCTGGAGCCAGGTGGGGGGTACGGGCGAAGCTTTCTTT